This T cell receptor (beta chain) came from a study of blood T cells in healthy people across ages. For the study at large: About one barcoded beta molecule per two T cells came from capture by template switching.

Combining a sample-barcoded 5' primer with a J-beta primer mix, a second PCR ran for about 7 to 11 cycles. TCRdb reprocessed the 5' RACE reads with MiXCR, giving one entry per CDR3 protein. The sample records around 1,000,000 distinct CDR3 sequences, more than 30% being singletons. V gave up 4 bases and J gave up 0 bases, with 13 bases separating them. CDR3 length: 16 residues. From germline, CDR1 is SGHAT and CDR2 FQNNGV. V and J are TRBV11-2 and TRBJ2-1; D is undetermined. Sequencing input: blood. The receptor comes from a man aged 18 to 29 in good health. The CDR3 bases are TGTGCCAGCAGCTCCGCTCCATGGGGCTCCTACAATGAGCAGTTCTTC. The encoded protein is CASSSAPWGSYNEQFF.